Listed below are T cell receptor beta chains from one sample, sequenced in a study of T-cell reconstitution after alpha-beta-depleted transplantation in children. TCRdb recomputed calls from the PCR reads with MiXCR, one row per CDR3 protein. The table shows hundreds of thousands of distinct CDR3 sequences, with 10% to 15% occurring only once. The sequencing here drew on PBMCs, mostly from graft donor cells, taken 360 days after TCRalphabeta/CD19-depleted stem cell transplant. The source of these receptors is a male patient younger than 18 who had a stem cell transplant for acute myeloid leukemia, so the T cells may come from the graft donor. Each CDR3 is given without its conserved first and last residue. Not every row has a clone size; where given, it reads once, few, many or a size class.

J gene: TRBJ2-7
clone size: few
V gene: TRBV27
CDR3 protein: ASSLRPAGPYEQY

J gene: TRBJ1-1
clone size: .
V gene: TRBV5-1
CDR3 protein: ASSRFGDTEAF

J gene: TRBJ1-6
clone size: .
V gene: TRBV7-9
CDR3 protein: ASSHRLTEDNSPLH

J gene: TRBJ2-1
clone size: many
V gene: TRBV28
CDR3 protein: ASRTIIAGTSKYNEQF

J gene: TRBJ2-7
clone size: few
V gene: TRBV5-1
CDR3 protein: ASSWAVRYEQY

J gene: TRBJ2-5
clone size: few
V gene: TRBV15
CDR3 protein: ATSTRNPSKTQY

J gene: TRBJ2-3
clone size: .
V gene: TRBV10-3
CDR3 protein: AISEAGVVYTDTQY

J gene: TRBJ2-5
clone size: many
V gene: TRBV11-2
CDR3 protein: ASSTIMESSGRYWEETQY

J gene: TRBJ2-1
clone size: many
V gene: TRBV5-1
CDR3 protein: ASSSGAGTSVSSYNEQF

J gene: TRBJ2-5
clone size: many
V gene: TRBV12-3/TRBV12-4
CDR3 protein: ASSPGTEETQY

J gene: TRBJ1-5
clone size: few
V gene: TRBV6-4
CDR3 protein: ASTHRYQPQH

J gene: TRBJ2-7
clone size: few
V gene: TRBV28
CDR3 protein: ASRDPPYEQY

J gene: TRBJ1-5
clone size: few
V gene: TRBV11-2
CDR3 protein: ASSPMPLGTGSNQPQH

J gene: TRBJ2-3
clone size: .
V gene: TRBV7-2
CDR3 protein: ASSLSGRAEDTQY

J gene: TRBJ2-2
clone size: .
V gene: TRBV28
CDR3 protein: ASSLFFLQLAGDTGELF

J gene: TRBJ2-7
clone size: few
V gene: TRBV20-1
CDR3 protein: SARDPAVSSYEQY

J gene: TRBJ2-3
clone size: .
V gene: TRBV28
CDR3 protein: ASRDLAGGDTQY

J gene: TRBJ2-3
clone size: .
V gene: TRBV29-1
CDR3 protein: SAGVAGGIDTQY

J gene: TRBJ2-5
clone size: few
V gene: TRBV6-5
CDR3 protein: ASSYVGTQY

J gene: TRBJ2-7
clone size: few
V gene: TRBV20-1
CDR3 protein: SARDTGVTYEQY

J gene: TRBJ1-4
clone size: many
V gene: TRBV5-1
CDR3 protein: ASSLVATTNEKLF

J gene: TRBJ2-7
clone size: few
V gene: TRBV20-1
CDR3 protein: SASIDSSYEQY

J gene: TRBJ2-3
clone size: .
V gene: TRBV6-1
CDR3 protein: ASSFGLALTDTQY

J gene: TRBJ2-7
clone size: .
V gene: TRBV27
CDR3 protein: ASSLFGPGGGHEQY

J gene: TRBJ2-1
clone size: .
V gene: TRBV7-2
CDR3 protein: ASSPQLANEQF

J gene: TRBJ2-7
clone size: .
V gene: TRBV12-3/TRBV12-4
CDR3 protein: ASSLRGRGDEQY

J gene: TRBJ2-7
clone size: .
V gene: TRBV20-1
CDR3 protein: SAPQIPSGRSLYEQY

J gene: TRBJ2-3
clone size: many
V gene: TRBV20-1
CDR3 protein: SAGMDIAGPRDTQY

J gene: TRBJ1-1
clone size: .
V gene: TRBV29-1
CDR3 protein: SVVSGGATEAF

J gene: TRBJ2-1
clone size: .
V gene: TRBV15
CDR3 protein: ATSRDLRGLYNEQF

J gene: TRBJ2-6
clone size: .
V gene: TRBV3-1
CDR3 protein: ASSQDWSSGANVLT

J gene: TRBJ2-5
clone size: .
V gene: TRBV7-8
CDR3 protein: ASSFYGGNEETQY

J gene: TRBJ2-1
clone size: .
V gene: TRBV2
CDR3 protein: ASSVVGPRARNEQF

J gene: TRBJ2-1
clone size: few
V gene: TRBV7-9
CDR3 protein: ASSGSDRVKVYNEQF

J gene: TRBJ2-7
clone size: .
V gene: TRBV7-9
CDR3 protein: ASSPTGWEYEQY

J gene: TRBJ2-1
clone size: .
V gene: TRBV29-1
CDR3 protein: SVVGGTGRRDEQF

J gene: TRBJ1-2
clone size: many
V gene: TRBV3-1
CDR3 protein: ASNQGGGYT

J gene: TRBJ2-7
clone size: many
V gene: TRBV5-1
CDR3 protein: ATSDRTGSYEQY

J gene: TRBJ2-7
clone size: .
V gene: TRBV28
CDR3 protein: ASSLPVPYEQY

J gene: TRBJ2-7
clone size: .
V gene: TRBV20-1
CDR3 protein: SSTVEQY

J gene: TRBJ2-7
clone size: .
V gene: TRBV12-3/TRBV12-4
CDR3 protein: ASSIRDIPSYEQY

J gene: TRBJ2-7
clone size: .
V gene: TRBV27
CDR3 protein: ASSFQGALHEQY

J gene: TRBJ2-7
clone size: .
V gene: TRBV5-6
CDR3 protein: ASSLSPGSPREQY

J gene: TRBJ2-3
clone size: .
V gene: TRBV11-1
CDR3 protein: ASSLAASGRALLTDTQY